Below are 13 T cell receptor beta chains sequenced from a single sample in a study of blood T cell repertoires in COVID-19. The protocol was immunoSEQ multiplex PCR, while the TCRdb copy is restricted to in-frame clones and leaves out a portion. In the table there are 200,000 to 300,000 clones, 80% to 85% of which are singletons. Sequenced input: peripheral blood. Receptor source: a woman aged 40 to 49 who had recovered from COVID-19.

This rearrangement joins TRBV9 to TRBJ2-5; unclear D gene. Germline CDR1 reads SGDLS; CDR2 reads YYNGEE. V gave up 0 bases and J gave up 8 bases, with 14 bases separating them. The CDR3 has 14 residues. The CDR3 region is CASSVVDTSGTQYF. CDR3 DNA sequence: TGTGCCAGCAGCGTAGTCGACACCTCAGGAACCCAGTACTTC.

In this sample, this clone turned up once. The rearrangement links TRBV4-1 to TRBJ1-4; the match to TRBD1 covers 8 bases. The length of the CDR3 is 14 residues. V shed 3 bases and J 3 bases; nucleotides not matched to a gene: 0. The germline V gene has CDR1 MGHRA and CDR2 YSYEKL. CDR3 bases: TGCGCCAGCAGCCACAGGGGGCCTAATGAAAAACTGTTTTTT. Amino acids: CASSHRGPNEKLFF.

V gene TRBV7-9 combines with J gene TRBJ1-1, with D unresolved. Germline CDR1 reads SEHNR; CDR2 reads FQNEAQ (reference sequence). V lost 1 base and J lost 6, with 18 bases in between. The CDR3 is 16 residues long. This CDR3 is CASSLGIPSLRAEAFF. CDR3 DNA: TGTGCCAGCAGCTTAGGTATTCCCAGCTTGAGGGCTGAAGCTTTCTTT.

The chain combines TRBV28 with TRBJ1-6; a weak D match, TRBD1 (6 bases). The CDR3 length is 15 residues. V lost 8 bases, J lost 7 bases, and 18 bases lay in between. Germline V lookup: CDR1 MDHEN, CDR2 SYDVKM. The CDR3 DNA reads TGTGCCAGCGGGGGCGGGGGGGGAACCAATTCACCCCTCCACTTT. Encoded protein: CASGGGGGTNSPLHF.

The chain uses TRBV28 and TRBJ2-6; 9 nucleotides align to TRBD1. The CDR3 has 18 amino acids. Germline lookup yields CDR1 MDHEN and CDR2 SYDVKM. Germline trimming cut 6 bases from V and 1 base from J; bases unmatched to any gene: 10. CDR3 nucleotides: TGTGCCAGCAGGGGAGCGGGACAGGGTCTGTCTGGGGCCAACGTCCTGACTTTC. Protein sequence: CASRGAGQGLSGANVLTF.

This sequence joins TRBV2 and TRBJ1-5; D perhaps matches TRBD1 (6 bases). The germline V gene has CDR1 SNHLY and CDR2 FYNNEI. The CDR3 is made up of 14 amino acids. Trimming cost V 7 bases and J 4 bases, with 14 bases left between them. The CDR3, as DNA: TGTGCCAGCAACCAGGACAGTCTTAATCAGCCCCAGCATTTT. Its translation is CASNQDSLNQPQHF.

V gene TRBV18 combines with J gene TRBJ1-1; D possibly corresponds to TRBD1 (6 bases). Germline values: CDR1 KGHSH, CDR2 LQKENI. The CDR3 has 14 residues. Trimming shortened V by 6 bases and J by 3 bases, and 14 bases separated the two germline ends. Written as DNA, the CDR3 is TGTGCCAGCTCGTCAACAGGGTTTGACACTGAAGCTTTCTTT. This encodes CASSSTGFDTEAFF.

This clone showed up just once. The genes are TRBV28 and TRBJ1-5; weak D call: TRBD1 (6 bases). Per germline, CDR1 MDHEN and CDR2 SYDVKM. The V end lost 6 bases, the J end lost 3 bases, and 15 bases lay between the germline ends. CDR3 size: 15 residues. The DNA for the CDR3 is TGTGCCAGCAGGGGGGCGGGGGTGGCCAATCAGCCCCAGCATTTT. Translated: CASRGAGVANQPQHF.

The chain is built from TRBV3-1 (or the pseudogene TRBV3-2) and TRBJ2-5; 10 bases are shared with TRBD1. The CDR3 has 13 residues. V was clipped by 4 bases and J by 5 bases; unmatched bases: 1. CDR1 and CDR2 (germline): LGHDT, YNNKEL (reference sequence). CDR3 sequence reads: CASSRDRGETQYF. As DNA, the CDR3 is TGTGCCAGCAGCCGGGACAGGGGCGAGACCCAGTACTTC.

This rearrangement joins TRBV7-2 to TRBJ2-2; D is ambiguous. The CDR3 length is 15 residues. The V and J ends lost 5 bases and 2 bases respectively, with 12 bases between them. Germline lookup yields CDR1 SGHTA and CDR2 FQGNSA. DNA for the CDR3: TGTGCCAGCAGCCCTGCTAGAGCTAACACCGGGGAGCTGTTTTTT. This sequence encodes CASSPARANTGELFF. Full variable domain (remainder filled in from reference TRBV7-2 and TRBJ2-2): GAGVSQSPSNKVTEKGKDVELRCDPISGHTALYWYRQSLGQGLEFLIYFQGNSAPDKSGLPSDRFSAERTGGSVSTLTIQRTQQEDSAVYLCASSPARANTGELFFGEGSRLTVL.

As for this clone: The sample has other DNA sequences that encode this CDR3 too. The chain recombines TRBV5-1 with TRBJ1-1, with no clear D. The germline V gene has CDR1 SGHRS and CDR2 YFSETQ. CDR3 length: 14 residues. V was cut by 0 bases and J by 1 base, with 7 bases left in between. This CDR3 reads CASSLGGPNTEAFF. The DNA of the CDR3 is TGCGCCAGCAGCTTGGGAGGCCCGAACACTGAAGCTTTCTTT.

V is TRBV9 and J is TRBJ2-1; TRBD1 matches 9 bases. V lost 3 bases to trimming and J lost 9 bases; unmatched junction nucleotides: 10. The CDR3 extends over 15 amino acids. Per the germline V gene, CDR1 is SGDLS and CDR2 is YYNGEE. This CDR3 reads CASSAGGTGSTEQFF. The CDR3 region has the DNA TGTGCCAGCAGCGCCGGCGGGACAGGGAGTACTGAGCAGTTCTTC.

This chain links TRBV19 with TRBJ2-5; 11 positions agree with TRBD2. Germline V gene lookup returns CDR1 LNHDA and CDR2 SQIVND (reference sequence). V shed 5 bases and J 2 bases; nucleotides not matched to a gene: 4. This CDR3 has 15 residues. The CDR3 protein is CASSPLAGGQETQYF. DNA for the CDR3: TGTGCCAGTAGTCCATTAGCGGGGGGGCAAGAGACCCAGTACTTC.